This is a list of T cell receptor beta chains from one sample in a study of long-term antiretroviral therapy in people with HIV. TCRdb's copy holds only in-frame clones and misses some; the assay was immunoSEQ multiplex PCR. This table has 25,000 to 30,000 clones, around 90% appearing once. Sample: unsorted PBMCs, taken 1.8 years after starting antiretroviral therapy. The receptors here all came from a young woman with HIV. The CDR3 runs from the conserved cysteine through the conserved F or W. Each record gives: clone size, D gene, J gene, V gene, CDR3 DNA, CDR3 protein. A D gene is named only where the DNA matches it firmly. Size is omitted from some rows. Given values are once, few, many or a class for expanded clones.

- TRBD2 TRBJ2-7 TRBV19 TGTGCCAGTAGTATCTCGAGCGGGAGCCTCTCCTACGAGCAGTACTTC CASSISSGSLSYEQYF
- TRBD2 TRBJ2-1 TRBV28 TGTGCCAGCGCCCCGGGAGCGGGAAATGAGCAGTTCTTC CASAPGAGNEQFF
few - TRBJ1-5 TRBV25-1 TGTGCCAGCAGTGAAAACGGCGTCGGTCAGCCCCAGCATTTT CASSENGVGQPQHF
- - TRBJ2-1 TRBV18 TGTGCCAGCTCACCGAGGAGCGGGACACCGTTCTTC CASSPRSGTPFF
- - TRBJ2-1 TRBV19 TGTGCCAGTAGTCTCACAGGTAGCTCCTACAATGAGCAGTTCTTC CASSLTGSSYNEQFF
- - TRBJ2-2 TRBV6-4 TGTGCCAGCAGTTCGATGGCAGGCCCCACCGGGGAGCTGTTTTTT CASSSMAGPTGELFF
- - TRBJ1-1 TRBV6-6 TGTGCCAGCAGCCCACTGGCCCTGAACACTGAAGCTTTCTTT CASSPLALNTEAFF
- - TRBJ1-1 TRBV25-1 TGTGCCAGCAGTGAGGAGCTGGGGGGCGACACTGAAGCTTTCTTT CASSEELGGDTEAFF
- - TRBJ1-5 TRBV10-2 TGCGCCAGCAGTATTCAAAGCAATCAGCCCCAGCATTTT CASSIQSNQPQHF
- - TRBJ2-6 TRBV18 TGTGCCAGCTCACTAGGACCGGAGGGGGCCAACGTCCTGACTTTC CASSLGPEGANVLTF
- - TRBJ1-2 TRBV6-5 TGTGCCAGCAGTTACTACCGTTCCTCTAACTATGGCTACACCTTC CASSYYRSSNYGYTF
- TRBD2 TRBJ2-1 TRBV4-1 TGCGCCAGCAGCCAACCTTCTAGCGGGAGCTTAAATGAGCAGTTCTTC CASSQPSSGSLNEQFF
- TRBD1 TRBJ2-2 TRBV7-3 TGTGCCAGCAGTTTGACAGGGAGTTCGACCGGGGAGCTGTTTTTT CASSLTGSSTGELFF
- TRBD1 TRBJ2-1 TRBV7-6 TGTGCCAGCAGCTCGACAGGGTACAATGAGCAGTTCTTC CASSSTGYNEQFF
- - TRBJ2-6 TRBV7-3 TGTGCCAGCAGCCTGGACAGATCGGGGAATGGGGCCAACGTCCTGACTTTC CASSLDRSGNGANVLTF
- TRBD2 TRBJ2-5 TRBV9 TGTGCCATGGTACCTGGACTAGCGGGAATGGAGGAGACCCAGTACTTC CAMVPGLAGMEETQYF
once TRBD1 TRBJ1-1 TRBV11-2 TGTGCCAGCAGCTCGGGACAGATGAACACTGAAGCTTTCTTT CASSSGQMNTEAFF
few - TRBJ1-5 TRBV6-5 TGTGCCAGCAGTTACGGGGTCAATCAGCCCCAGCATTTT CASSYGVNQPQHF
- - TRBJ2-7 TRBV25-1 TGTGCCAGCAGTGAGGTTCAGGGTGGTTACGAGCAGTACTTC CASSEVQGGYEQYF
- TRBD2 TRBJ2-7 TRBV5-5 TGTGCCAGCAGCTTGCCTAGCGGGGGTTACGAGCAGTACTTC CASSLPSGGYEQYF
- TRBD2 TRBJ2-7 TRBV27 TGTGCCAGCAGTTTAACTAGCGTAACCTACGAGCAGTACTTC CASSLTSVTYEQYF
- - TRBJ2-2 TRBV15 TGTGCCACCAGCAGAGTAGGGACCGGGGAGCTGTTTTTT CATSRVGTGELFF
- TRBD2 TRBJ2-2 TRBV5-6 TGTGCCAGCAGCGCGGGGGACACCGGGGAGCTGTTTTTT CASSAGDTGELFF
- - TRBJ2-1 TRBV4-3 TGCGCCAGCAGCCAAGAAGTCACAGGCTACTCCTACAATGAGCAGTTCTTC CASSQEVTGYSYNEQFF
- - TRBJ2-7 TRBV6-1 TGTGCCAGCAGTGAATCTTCTAGTAATGTCGACGAGCAGTACTTC CASSESSSNVDEQYF
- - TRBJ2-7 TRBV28 TGTGCCAGCAGTTTGGCACAGGGTGTGGACGAGCAGTACTTC CASSLAQGVDEQYF
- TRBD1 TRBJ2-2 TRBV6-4 TGTGCCAGCAGTGACGTTTCGGGGACAGGGAATGCCGGGGAGCTGTTTTTT CASSDVSGTGNAGELFF
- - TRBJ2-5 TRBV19 TGTGCCAGTAGTTGGGGGCCAAATACAGGGCAGGAGACCCAGTACTTC CASSWGPNTGQETQYF
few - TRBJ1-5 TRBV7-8 TGTGCCAGCAGCTTACTACAGGGACCGAATCAGCCCCAGCATTTT CASSLLQGPNQPQHF
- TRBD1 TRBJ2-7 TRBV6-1 TGTGCCAGCAGTGTAGGGACAGGGACCTACGAGCAGTACTTC CASSVGTGTYEQYF
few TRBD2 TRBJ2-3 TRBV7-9 TGTGCCAGCAGCCCGCCTCGGACTAGTGGCGCAGATACGCAGTATTTT CASSPPRTSGADTQYF